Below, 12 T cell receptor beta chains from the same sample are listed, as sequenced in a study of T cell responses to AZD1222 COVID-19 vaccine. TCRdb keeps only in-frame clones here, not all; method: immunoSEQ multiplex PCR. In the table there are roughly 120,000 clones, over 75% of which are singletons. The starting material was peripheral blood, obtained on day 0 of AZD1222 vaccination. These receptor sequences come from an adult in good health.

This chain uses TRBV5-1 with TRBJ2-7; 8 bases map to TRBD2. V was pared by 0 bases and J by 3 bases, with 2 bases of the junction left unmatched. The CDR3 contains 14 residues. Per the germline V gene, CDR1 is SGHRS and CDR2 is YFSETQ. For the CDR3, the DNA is TGCGCCAGCAGCTTGGAACTAGCGGACTACGAGCAGTACTTC. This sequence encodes CASSLELADYEQYF. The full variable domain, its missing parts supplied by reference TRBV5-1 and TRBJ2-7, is KAGVTQTPRYLIKTRGQQVTLSCSPISGHRSVSWYQQTPGQGLQFLFEYFSETQRNKGNFPGRFSGRQFSNSRSEMNVSTLELGDSALYLCASSLELADYEQYFGPGTRLTVT.

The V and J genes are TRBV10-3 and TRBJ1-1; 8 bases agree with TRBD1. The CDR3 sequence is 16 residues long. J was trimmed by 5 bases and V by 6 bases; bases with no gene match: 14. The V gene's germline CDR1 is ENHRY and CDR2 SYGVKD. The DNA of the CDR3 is TGTGCCATCAGACCCGCCGTGACAGGGGTTGGGACTGAAGCTTTCTTT. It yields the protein CAIRPAVTGVGTEAFF.

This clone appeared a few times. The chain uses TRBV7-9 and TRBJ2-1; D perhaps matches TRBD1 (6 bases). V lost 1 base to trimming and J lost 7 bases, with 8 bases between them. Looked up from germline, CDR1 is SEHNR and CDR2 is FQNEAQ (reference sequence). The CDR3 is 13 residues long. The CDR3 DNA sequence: TGTGCCAGCAGCTTAGACAGGGAGAATGAGCAGTTCTTC. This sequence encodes CASSLDRENEQFF.

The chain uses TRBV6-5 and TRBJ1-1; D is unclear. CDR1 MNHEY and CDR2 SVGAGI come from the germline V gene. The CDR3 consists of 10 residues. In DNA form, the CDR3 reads TGTGCAAGTAACAAGGGTGAAGCTTTCTTT. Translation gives CASNKGEAFF.

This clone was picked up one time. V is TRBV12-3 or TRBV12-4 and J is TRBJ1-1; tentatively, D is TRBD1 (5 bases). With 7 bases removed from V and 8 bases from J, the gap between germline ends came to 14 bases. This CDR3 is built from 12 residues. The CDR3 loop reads CASTLGLGEAFF. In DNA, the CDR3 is TGTGCCAGCACCCTGGGGCTTGGGGAAGCTTTCTTT.

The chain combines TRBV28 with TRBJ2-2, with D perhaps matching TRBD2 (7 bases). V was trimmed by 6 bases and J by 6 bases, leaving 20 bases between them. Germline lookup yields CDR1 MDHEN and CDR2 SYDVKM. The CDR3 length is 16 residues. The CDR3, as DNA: TGTGCCAGCAGATGGGGGGGCGCAACGATAGCCGGGGAGCTGTTTTTT. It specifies CASRWGGATIAGELFF.

CDR3 DNA sequence: TGTGCCAGCAGCCCGTCGACAGCTACCGTCTATGGCTACACCTTC. It is translated as CASSPSTATVYGYTF. The V and J genes are TRBV13 and TRBJ1-2, with a weak D call TRBD1 (5 bases). Looked up from germline, CDR1 is PRHDT and CDR2 is FYEKMQ (reference sequence). V was cut by 5 bases and J by 4 bases, with 17 bases left in between. This CDR3 has 15 amino acids.

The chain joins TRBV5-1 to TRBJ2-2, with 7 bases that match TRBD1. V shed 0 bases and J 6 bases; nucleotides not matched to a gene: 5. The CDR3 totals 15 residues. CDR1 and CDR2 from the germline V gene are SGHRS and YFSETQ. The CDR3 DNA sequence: TGCGCCAGCAGCTTGGACCCGACAGGGCCCGGGGAGCTGTTTTTT. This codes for CASSLDPTGPGELFF.

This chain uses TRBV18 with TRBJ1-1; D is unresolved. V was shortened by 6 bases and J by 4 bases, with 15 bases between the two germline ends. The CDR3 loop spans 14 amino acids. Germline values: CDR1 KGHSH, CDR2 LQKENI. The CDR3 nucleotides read TGTGCCAGCTCCACCAGCGGTGAAGGCACTGAAGCTTTCTTT. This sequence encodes CASSTSGEGTEAFF.

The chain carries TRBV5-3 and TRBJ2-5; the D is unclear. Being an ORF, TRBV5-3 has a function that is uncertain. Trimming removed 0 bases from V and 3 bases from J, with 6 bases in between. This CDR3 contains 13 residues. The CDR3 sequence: CARSLVPKETQYF. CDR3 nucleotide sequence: TGTGCCAGAAGCTTGGTTCCGAAAGAGACCCAGTACTTC.

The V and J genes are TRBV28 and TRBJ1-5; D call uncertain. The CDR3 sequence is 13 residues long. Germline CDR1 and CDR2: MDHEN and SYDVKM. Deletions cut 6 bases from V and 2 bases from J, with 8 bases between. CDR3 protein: CASSLYGNQPQHF. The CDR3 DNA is TGTGCCAGCAGCCTCTATGGCAATCAGCCCCAGCATTTT.

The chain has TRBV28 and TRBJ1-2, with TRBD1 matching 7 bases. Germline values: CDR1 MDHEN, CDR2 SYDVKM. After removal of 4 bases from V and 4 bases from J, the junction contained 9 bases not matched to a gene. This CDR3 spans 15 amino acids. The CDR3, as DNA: TGTGCCAGCAGTTCGAGGGACAGCCGGTCCTATGGCTACACCTTC. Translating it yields CASSSRDSRSYGYTF.